The 28 T cell receptor beta chains presented below share a single source sample, sequenced in a study of T cell responses to AZD1222 COVID-19 vaccine. Method: immunoSEQ multiplex PCR; TCRdb's copy keeps in-frame clones and lacks some. The sample holds about 96,000 clones, approximately 88% seen once. The material sequenced was peripheral blood, taken on day 0 of AZD1222 vaccination. The source is an adult in good health.

This chain uses TRBV29-1 with TRBJ2-1; D is possibly TRBD1 (6 bases). V was trimmed by 0 bases and J by 0 bases, leaving 12 bases between them. The length of the CDR3 is 16 residues. From germline, CDR1 is SQVTM and CDR2 ANQGSEA. This chain's CDR3 is CSVEDPHRDSYNEQFF. DNA for the CDR3: TGCAGCGTTGAAGATCCCCACAGGGACTCCTACAATGAGCAGTTCTTC.

The chain combines TRBV7-2 with TRBJ2-7, with D unresolved. The germline V gene encodes CDR1 SGHTA and CDR2 FQGNSA. The ends were cut back, 1 base at V and 0 bases at J, with 10 bases in the middle. CDR3 length: 15 residues. The CDR3 DNA reads TGTGCCAGCAGCTTAGATCCGTCCCGCTCCTACGAGCAGTACTTC. Its translation: CASSLDPSRSYEQYF. Filled out from reference TRBV7-2 and TRBJ2-7, the complete variable domain reads GAGVSQSPSNKVTEKGKDVELRCDPISGHTALYWYRQSLGQGLEFLIYFQGNSAPDKSGLPSDRFSAERTGGSVSTLTIQRTQQEDSAVYLCASSLDPSRSYEQYFGPGTRLTVT.

This clone was detected a few times. The chain links TRBV10-1 to TRBJ2-1; no firm D call. V lost 7 bases, J lost 3 bases, and 13 bases lay in between. Germline V CDR1 and CDR2: WNHNN, SYGVQD (reference sequence). The CDR3 covers 14 residues. The CDR3 nucleotides are TGCGCCAGCACAGAGACTCGTATCTACAATGAGCAGTTCTTC. This gives the protein CASTETRIYNEQFF.

The chain uses TRBV5-1 and TRBJ2-1; TRBD2 is a possible D gene (6 bases). The V gene's germline CDR1 is SGHRS and CDR2 YFSETQ. The V and J ends lost 4 bases and 16 bases respectively, with 24 bases between them. This CDR3 contains 14 residues. CDR3 loop: CASSGVKGGTELFF. CDR3 bases: TGCGCCAGCAGCGGCGTCAAGGGAGGCACCGAGCTATTCTTC.

The chain has TRBV6-1 and TRBJ2-4; D is unclear. This CDR3 is 15 amino acids long. The germline V gene has CDR1 MNHNS and CDR2 SASEGT. Trimming removed 1 base at V and 1 base at J, with 8 bases between. The CDR3 DNA is TGTGCCAGCAGTGAAGTGGGGATGGCCAAAAACATTCAGTACTTC. Amino acids: CASSEVGMAKNIQYF.

This clone was detected only a few times. V gene TRBV3-1 (or the pseudogene TRBV3-2) combines with J gene TRBJ1-2, with D tentatively TRBD1 (5 bases). CDR1 and CDR2 (germline): LGHDT, YNNKEL (reference sequence). This CDR3 contains 13 residues. Between the trimmed V and J ends, which lost 2 bases and 6 bases, there was a span of 10 bases. The CDR3: CASSQIQAHGYTF. The CDR3 DNA is TGTGCCAGCAGCCAAATACAGGCCCATGGCTACACCTTC.

V and J are TRBV11-2 and TRBJ2-7; possibly TRBD2 for D (6 bases). The CDR3 has 13 residues. Germline CDR1 and CDR2: SGHAT and FQNNGV. Trimming shortened V by 3 bases and J by 3 bases, and 9 bases separated the two germline ends. The CDR3 DNA follows: TGTGCCAGCAGCTTGGACTACATCTACGAGCAGTACTTC. Protein sequence: CASSLDYIYEQYF.

This clone was counted a single time. The chain employs TRBV6-2 or TRBV6-3 and TRBJ1-1; 9 nucleotides line up with TRBD1. The germline gives CDR1 MNHEY, CDR2 SVGEGT. J was trimmed by 1 base and V by 2 bases; bases with no gene match: 5. The CDR3 length is 16 residues. CDR3 in DNA: TGTGCCAGCAGTTACCGATGGACAGGGGAGAACACTGAAGCTTTCTTT. It specifies CASSYRWTGENTEAFF.

The genes are TRBV2 and TRBJ1-5; TRBD1 aligns across 9 bases. V lost 6 bases and J lost 5; bases outside the gene matches: 2. The germline CDR1 and CDR2 sequences are SNHLY and FYNNEI. The CDR3 is 13 residues long. The CDR3 region has the DNA TGTGCCAGCAGCAGGACAGGGGATCAGCCCCAGCATTTT. Its translation is CASSRTGDQPQHF. Supplemented by reference TRBV2 and TRBJ1-5, the full variable domain reads EPEVTQTPSHQVTQMGQEVILRCVPISNHLYFYWYRQILGQKVEFLVSFYNNEISEKSEIFDDQFSVERPDGSNFTLKIRSTKLEDSAMYFCASSRTGDQPQHFGDGTRLSIL.

Judged by abundance, this clone is medium-sized. The rearrangement uses TRBV4-2 and TRBJ2-1, with D unclear. CDR3 length: 14 residues. The germline V and J ends were trimmed by 5 bases and 8 bases, with 16 bases remaining between them. In germline, CDR1 is LGHNA, CDR2 YNFKEQ. The CDR3 DNA is TGTGCCAGCAGCGAAACCGATATGTCAGATGAGCAGTTCTTC. It specifies CASSETDMSDEQFF.

The V and J genes are TRBV3-1 (or the pseudogene TRBV3-2) and TRBJ2-2; the match to TRBD2 covers 9 bases. From germline, CDR1 is LGHDT and CDR2 YNNKEL (reference sequence). The V gene end was trimmed by 1 base and the J gene end by 5 bases; junction bases not matched to a gene: 5. The CDR3 is 16 amino acids. The DNA for the CDR3 is TGTGCCAGCAGCCAAGTATCTCTAGCGGGAACCGGGGAGCTGTTTTTT. Protein product: CASSQVSLAGTGELFF.

The chain couples TRBV23-1 to TRBJ1-1, with D possibly being TRBD1 (5 bases). TRBV23-1 has ORF status, its function being uncertain. The length of the CDR3 is 14 residues. The germline V and J ends were trimmed by 4 bases and 3 bases, with 12 bases remaining between them. CDR3 protein: CASSREGRDTEAFF. CDR3 bases: TGCGCCAGCAGTCGGGAGGGACGAGACACTGAAGCTTTCTTT.

This clone was seen a single time. The junction departs from germline at one end; a sequencing error may be responsible. Written as DNA, the CDR3 is TGTGCTAGCAGCTTAGACACAGGGGGGAGAGAGACCCAGTACTTC. Translation: CASSLDTGGRETQYF. The rearrangement uses TRBV7-7 and TRBJ2-5, with 8 bases fitting TRBD1. This CDR3 has 15 amino acids. Germline V lookup: CDR1 SSHAT, CDR2 FNYEAQ (reference sequence).

The rearrangement joins TRBV7-3 to TRBJ2-1; the match to TRBD1 covers 8 bases. The CDR3 covers 15 residues. Germline V gene sequence: CDR1 SGHTA, CDR2 FQGTGA. The trim removed 4 bases at V and 6 bases at J, leaving 8 bases unmatched. The CDR3 DNA is TGTGCCAGCAGCTCTTCCGGACAGGGAGGCAATGAGCAGTTCTTC. Its protein is CASSSSGQGGNEQFF.

As for this clone: A read error may produce the germline difference seen at one junction end. The rearrangement uses TRBV19 and TRBJ2-2; D not certain. From germline, CDR1 is LNHDA and CDR2 SQIVND (reference sequence). The CDR3 length is 14 residues. The CDR3, as DNA: TGTGCCAGTAGTATAGACAGGAACGCCGGGGAGCTGTTTTTT. Translation gives CASSIDRNAGELFF. Looking up the rest from reference TRBV19 and TRBJ2-2 gives the full variable domain: DGGITQSPKYLFRKEGQNVTLSCEQNLNHDAMYWYRQDPGQGLRLIYYSQIVNDFQKGDIAEGYSVSREKKESFPLTVTSAQKNPTAFYLCASSIDRNAGELFFGEGSRLTVL.

The rearrangement joins TRBV19 to TRBJ2-3; D not resolved. This CDR3 is 15 amino acids long. Germline V gives CDR1 LNHDA, CDR2 SQIVND (reference sequence). V shed 2 bases and J shed 4 bases, with 13 bases lying between them. CDR3 residues: CASSIRAVFPDTQYF. Here the CDR3 DNA reads TGTGCCAGTAGTATAAGGGCGGTCTTCCCAGATACGCAGTATTTT.

V and J are TRBV19 and TRBJ2-5, with 8 bases fitting TRBD2. Trimming took 3 bases from V and 5 from J; bases not matched to a gene: 5. Germline CDR1 and CDR2: LNHDA and SQIVND (reference sequence). The CDR3 length is 14 residues. CDR3 sequence reads: CASSIGGGLETQYF. CDR3 sequence (DNA): TGTGCCAGTAGTATCGGGGGGGGGCTCGAGACCCAGTACTTC. The whole variable domain, filled in from reference TRBV19 and TRBJ2-5, reads DGGITQSPKYLFRKEGQNVTLSCEQNLNHDAMYWYRQDPGQGLRLIYYSQIVNDFQKGDIAEGYSVSREKKESFPLTVTSAQKNPTAFYLCASSIGGGLETQYFGPGTRLLVL.

This clone appeared once. CDR3: CATSRAHLSGTDTQYF. CDR3 DNA sequence: TGTGCCACCAGCAGAGCCCACCTTAGCGGTACAGATACGCAGTATTTT. V gene TRBV15 combines with J gene TRBJ2-3; perhaps TRBD2 as D (6 bases). V shed 1 base and J shed 3 bases, with 14 bases lying between them. Germline V CDR1 and CDR2: LNHNV, YYDKDF (reference sequence). This CDR3 has 16 residues.

The chain carries TRBV7-8 and TRBJ2-7, with 7 bases lining up with TRBD1. Germline V lookup: CDR1 SGHVS, CDR2 FQNEAQ. Losses at the gene ends were 5 bases for V and 3 bases for J; bases not matched to a gene: 13. There are 16 residues in the CDR3. The CDR3 DNA follows: TGTGCCAGCAGCAGACAACCGGGACAGTCGAGCTACGAGCAGTACTTC. Amino acid sequence: CASSRQPGQSSYEQYF.

As DNA, the CDR3 is TGTGCCAGCAGTCTAGCGGGAGCCCACGAGCAGTACTTC. Amino acid sequence: CASSLAGAHEQYF. The rearrangement joins TRBV27 to TRBJ2-7, with TRBD2 identical over 10 bases. The ends lost 5 bases at V and 5 bases at J; junction bases unmatched: 3. This CDR3 spans 13 amino acids. The V gene's germline CDR1 is MNHEY and CDR2 SMNVEV (reference sequence).

V is TRBV28 and J is TRBJ2-7; D is undetermined. Germline V gene sequence: CDR1 MDHEN, CDR2 SYDVKM. The CDR3 extends over 14 amino acids. Trimming stripped 7 bases from V and 2 bases from J, with 15 bases between. CDR3 loop: CASIPIARPYEQYF. CDR3 coding DNA: TGTGCCAGCATCCCCATCGCCAGACCCTACGAGCAGTACTTC.

The J gene is TRBJ1-3, the V gene TRBV9; 7 bases map to TRBD1. The CDR3 runs to 15 residues. The junction had 0 bases not matched to a gene; V was cut back by 0 bases and J by 0 bases. The V gene's germline CDR1 is SGDLS and CDR2 YYNGEE. The CDR3 sequence: CASSVGTGSGNTIYF. The CDR3 nucleotides read TGTGCCAGCAGCGTAGGGACAGGCTCTGGAAACACCATATATTTT.

The V call is TRBV7-8, the J call TRBJ1-2; the D is unclear. V lost 3 bases to trimming and J lost 6 bases, with 11 bases between them. The CDR3 contains 13 residues. Per germline, CDR1 SGHVS and CDR2 FQNEAQ. CDR3 in DNA: TGTGCCAGCAGCTTCCCGGCTTCCAATGGCTACACCTTC. Its translation: CASSFPASNGYTF.

The chain links TRBV6-5 to TRBJ2-1; TRBD2 might be the D (6 bases). The V gene lost 6 bases and the J gene lost 6 bases, with 15 bases spanning the gap. This CDR3 is built from 14 residues. Per the germline V gene, CDR1 is MNHEY and CDR2 is SVGAGI. This CDR3 reads CASSPGTSTNEQFF. The CDR3 DNA sequence: TGTGCCAGCAGCCCCGGTACTAGCACCAATGAGCAGTTCTTC.

By share of the sample, this clone is medium-sized. The CDR3 DNA follows: TGTGCCACCAGTGGAAATAGCGGGAGGGCTGTCAATGAGCAGTTCTTC. Protein: CATSGNSGRAVNEQFF. This sequence joins TRBV24-1 and TRBJ2-1; TRBD2 matches at 11 bases. CDR1 and CDR2 from the germline V gene are KGHDR and SFDVKD. CDR3 length: 16 residues. V lost 5 bases to trimming and J lost 6 bases; unmatched junction nucleotides: 8.

This chain uses TRBV27 with TRBJ2-1; the D gene could be TRBD1 or TRBD2 (8 bases each). Germline V gene lookup returns CDR1 MNHEY and CDR2 SMNVEV (reference sequence). V was shortened by 2 bases and J by 7 bases, with 30 bases between the two germline ends. The CDR3 totals 20 residues. CDR3: CASSLLQGDLRLARRNEQFF. CDR3 nucleotides: TGTGCCAGCAGTTTACTACAGGGGGACCTCCGACTAGCGAGGAGGAATGAGCAGTTCTTC.

V gene TRBV11-3 combines with J gene TRBJ2-2; 10 nucleotides line up with TRBD1. V dropped 3 bases and J dropped 5; count of bases not matched to a gene: 6. Germline CDR1 reads SGHNT; CDR2 reads YENEEA. The length of the CDR3 is 16 residues. The CDR3 here is CASSLGPGQGTGELFF. The CDR3 DNA follows: TGTGCCAGCAGCTTGGGCCCGGGACAGGGGACCGGGGAGCTGTTTTTT.

Concerning this clone: One junction end does not reproduce the germline sequence, and a read error may be involved. V gene TRBV6-5 combines with J gene TRBJ2-7; D is uncertain. Germline V gene data show CDR1 as MNHEY and CDR2 as SVGAGI. The CDR3 length is 12 residues. This chain's CDR3 is CASRDDLGFEGF. The DNA of the CDR3 is TGTGCCAGCAGAGACGACTTAGGGTTCGAAGGCTTC.